This TCR beta chain comes out of a study of T cells in Graves' hyperthyroidism and ophthalmopathy. Study outcomes and limitations: Stable hyperthyroidism was separated from ophthalmopathy by a model based on 13 V-J features.

The CDR3 regions of TCR beta were amplified from RNA transcripts. The HTBI primer set drove a first-round RT-PCR of the TCR CDR3. TCRdb itself ran the multiplex PCR reads through MiXCR, one entry per CDR3 protein. The sample has about 53,000 distinct CDR3 sequences, about 49% seen once. The CDR3 is 16 residues long. Germline CDR1 and CDR2: SGHTA and FQGTGA. V lost 2 bases, J lost 3 bases, and 0 bases stayed unmatched. With respect to this clonotype: As yet, its antigen is unknown.

This receptor was obtained from a woman aged 25 to 39 with Graves' ophthalmopathy. The gene calls are TRBV7-3 and TRBJ2-1; 14 nucleotides match TRBD2. Input material: blood. For the CDR3, the DNA is TGTGCCAGCAGCTTAGGGACTAGCGGGGGCTACAATGAGCAGTTCTTC. It encodes CASSLGTSGGYNEQFF.